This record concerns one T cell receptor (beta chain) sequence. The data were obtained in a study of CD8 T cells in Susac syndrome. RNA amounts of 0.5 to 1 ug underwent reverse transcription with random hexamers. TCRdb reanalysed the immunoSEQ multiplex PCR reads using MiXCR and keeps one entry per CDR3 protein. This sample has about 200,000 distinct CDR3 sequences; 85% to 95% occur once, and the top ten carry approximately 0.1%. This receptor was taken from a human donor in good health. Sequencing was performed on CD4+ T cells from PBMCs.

CDR3 in DNA: TGCAGTGCTGGGGCCGGCAGAACCTATAATTCACCCCTCCACTTT. Residues: CSAGAGRTYNSPLHF. The chain has TRBV20-1 and TRBJ1-6; D may be TRBD1 (5 bases). This CDR3 is built from 15 residues. V was clipped by 5 bases and J by 2 bases, with 13 bases between them. CDR1 is DFQATT and CDR2 is SNEGSKA in the germline V gene (reference sequence).